Only a few counts were recorded for the clone carrying this TCR beta chain. Drawing of peripheral blood yielded about 10 milliliters from each donor. This CDR3 contains 13 residues. CDR1 and CDR2 from the germline V gene are MDHEN and SYDVKM. The use of a sample-barcoded 5' primer and a J-beta primer mix characterized a second PCR of about 6 to 11 cycles. TCRdb redid the calling of the 5' RACE reads with MiXCR, one entry per CDR3 protein. The repertoire holds 790,000 or so distinct CDR3 sequences, with about 46% as singletons. These data come from a study of blood T cells in healthy people across ages.

This sequence was found in a man older than 75 in good health. The genes are TRBV28 and TRBJ2-5, with 9 bases matching TRBD1. Gene TRBJ2-7 matches the end of the DNA better, so the J call may be wrong. Sequenced material: blood. The CDR3 DNA reads TGTGCCAGCAGCGGGGACAGGGTGGGCGAGCAGTACTTC. Encoded protein: CASSGDRVGEQYF.